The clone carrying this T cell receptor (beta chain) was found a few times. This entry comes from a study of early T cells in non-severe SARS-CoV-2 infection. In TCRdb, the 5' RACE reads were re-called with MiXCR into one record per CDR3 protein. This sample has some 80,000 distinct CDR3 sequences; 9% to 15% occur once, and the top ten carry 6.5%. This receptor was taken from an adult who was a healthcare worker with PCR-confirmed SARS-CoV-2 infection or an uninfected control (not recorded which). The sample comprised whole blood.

CDR3 bases: TGTGCCAGCAGTTTTGACGGTCTGGGGGCCAAAAACATTCAGTACTTC. Translating it yields CASSFDGLGAKNIQYF. The chain is built from TRBV27 and TRBJ2-4; D call uncertain. Trimming removed 3 bases from V and 1 base from J, with 13 bases in between. The CDR3 has 16 residues. Per germline, CDR1 MNHEY and CDR2 SMNVEV (reference sequence).